This passage covers 28 T cell receptor beta chains from one sample sequenced in a study of cytomegalovirus exposure and HLA in healthy donors. With 60 Vbeta and 13 Jbeta primers, the PCR was carried out. Generated by immunoSEQ multiplex PCR, the TCRdb table keeps only in-frame clones and is missing some. The data contain around 150,000 clones, roughly 83% of them singletons. The sample was PBMCs. These receptors all come from a man in his forties in good health and CMV-seronegative.

The chain's CDR3 is CASSLGAGNEQYF. DNA of the CDR3: TGTGCCAGCAGTTTAGGGGCCGGTAACGAGCAGTACTTC. The chain links TRBV28 to TRBJ2-7; D is perhaps TRBD1 (5 bases). Trimming took 2 bases from V and 5 from J, leaving 10 bases between them. CDR3 length equals 13 residues. Germline CDR1 and CDR2: MDHEN and SYDVKM.

A note on this clone: At one end the junction does not follow the germline gene, possibly because of a read error. V is TRBV7-7 and J is TRBJ2-7, with a possible D match to TRBD2 (6 bases). Per the germline V gene, CDR1 is SSHAT and CDR2 is FNYEAQ (reference sequence). The CDR3 length is 13 residues. CDR3 loop: CASSPSGDYEQYF. The CDR3 DNA reads TGTGCTAGCAGCCCCTCGGGAGACTACGAGCAGTACTTC.

The chain employs TRBV6-5 and TRBJ2-4; TRBD2 aligns across 11 bases. Germline V lookup: CDR1 MNHEY, CDR2 SVGAGI. CDR3 length: 16 residues. Trimming cost V 1 base and J 6 bases; bases outside gene matches: 5. The CDR3 region is CASSYLAGGPGNIQYF. The DNA for the CDR3 is TGTGCCAGCAGTTACTTAGCGGGAGGGCCCGGAAACATTCAGTACTTC.

The rearrangement joins TRBV7-8 to TRBJ2-1; TRBD1 aligns across 9 bases. V trimming: 4 bases; J trimming: 16 bases; junction bases outside the gene matches: 11. CDR3 length: 13 amino acids. CDR1 is SGHVS, CDR2 FQNEAQ, per germline. CDR3 coding DNA: TGTGCCAGCAGCTCCGCTTCGGGACAGGGAGGCTTCTTC. This encodes CASSSASGQGGFF.

This rearrangement joins TRBV7-9 to TRBJ2-4; 9 bases line up with TRBD1. Germline V gene lookup returns CDR1 SEHNR and CDR2 FQNEAQ (reference sequence). The CDR3 is made up of 18 amino acids. The V gene end was trimmed by 0 bases and the J gene end by 2 bases; junction bases not matched to a gene: 8. The CDR3 loop is CASSLAVGQGYTKNIQYF. For the CDR3, the DNA is TGTGCCAGCAGCTTAGCGGTGGGACAGGGATACACCAAAAACATTCAGTACTTC.

The CDR3 reads CASSAGLAELYEQYF. The CDR3 nucleotides are TGTGCCAGCAGCGCGGGACTAGCGGAACTCTACGAGCAGTACTTC. The V and J genes are TRBV13 and TRBJ2-7, with TRBD2 matching 11 bases. The CDR3 has 15 amino acids. The V gene end was trimmed by 5 bases and the J gene end by 3 bases; junction bases not matched to a gene: 6. Germline V gene data show CDR1 as PRHDT and CDR2 as FYEKMQ (reference sequence).

V is TRBV5-4 and J is TRBJ2-7, with 7 bases fitting TRBD2. The germline V gene encodes CDR1 SGHNT and CDR2 YYREEE (reference sequence). CDR3 length equals 15 residues. The junction had 11 bases not matched to a gene; V was cut back by 4 bases and J by 4 bases. The CDR3 protein is CASSREGRWAYEQYF. The DNA of the CDR3 is TGTGCCAGCAGCAGGGAGGGTAGGTGGGCTTACGAGCAGTACTTC.

The rearrangement joins TRBV5-4 to TRBJ1-4; possible D gene TRBD1, 6 bases. V shed 3 bases and J shed 0 bases, with 12 bases lying between them. Per the germline V gene, CDR1 is SGHNT and CDR2 is YYREEE (reference sequence). The CDR3 consists of 16 residues. The CDR3 DNA reads as TGTGCCAGCAGCTCACGACAGGCCGCAACTAATGAAAAACTGTTTTTT. Amino acid sequence: CASSSRQAATNEKLFF.

This chain links TRBV9 with TRBJ2-7; 7 bases map to TRBD2. Germline CDR1 and CDR2: SGDLS and YYNGEE. This CDR3 comprises 15 residues. V lost 0 bases and J lost 1; bases outside the gene matches: 4. As DNA, the CDR3 is TGTGCCAGCAGCGTAGGGGGTAGCGGGTCCTACGAGCAGTACTTC. This translates into CASSVGGSGSYEQYF.

The chain couples TRBV7-6 to TRBJ1-5; the D gene is possibly TRBD1 (6 bases). Germline CDR1 reads SGHVS; CDR2 reads FNYEAQ. The CDR3 loop spans 16 amino acids. V was pared by 5 bases and J by 5 bases, with 19 bases between. CDR3 loop: CASSPFSAGVDQPQHF. The CDR3 DNA sequence: TGTGCCAGCAGCCCCTTTTCGGCAGGGGTTGATCAGCCCCAGCATTTT.

CDR3 region: CASSFSGRARDTQYF. DNA of the CDR3: TGTGCCAGCAGCTTTAGCGGGAGGGCCCGAGATACGCAGTATTTT. The genes are TRBV2 and TRBJ2-3, with TRBD2 identical over 11 bases. Germline values: CDR1 SNHLY, CDR2 FYNNEI. The CDR3 spans 15 residues. Unmatched junction bases numbered 7, after V lost 6 bases and J lost 5 bases. The variable domain in full, with the rest retrieved from reference TRBV2 and TRBJ2-3, is EPEVTQTPSHQVTQMGQEVILRCVPISNHLYFYWYRQILGQKVEFLVSFYNNEISEKSEIFDDQFSVERPDGSNFTLKIRSTKLEDSAMYFCASSFSGRARDTQYFGPGTRLTVL.

The chain has TRBV5-1 and TRBJ1-3; D remains ambiguous. This CDR3 is built from 15 residues. Germline CDR1 and CDR2: SGHRS and YFSETQ. V was clipped by 5 bases and J by 0 bases, with 12 bases between them. DNA for the CDR3: TGCGCCAGCAGTTTCGGACGGGGCTCTGGAAACACCATATATTTT. It encodes CASSFGRGSGNTIYF. The whole variable domain, filled in from reference TRBV5-1 and TRBJ1-3, reads KAGVTQTPRYLIKTRGQQVTLSCSPISGHRSVSWYQQTPGQGLQFLFEYFSETQRNKGNFPGRFSGRQFSNSRSEMNVSTLELGDSALYLCASSFGRGSGNTIYFGEGSWLTVV.

The rearrangement links TRBV4-1 to TRBJ2-3; possible D gene TRBD2, 5 bases. The length of the CDR3 is 20 residues. The V gene lost 4 bases and the J gene lost 5 bases, with 31 bases spanning the gap. Germline V gives CDR1 MGHRA, CDR2 YSYEKL. The CDR3 loop reads CASSPREKGPSTEWEDTQYF. The CDR3 DNA is TGCGCCAGCAGCCCCAGAGAAAAAGGCCCTAGCACCGAGTGGGAAGATACGCAGTATTTT.

This clone was seen only once. This chain uses TRBV4-3 with TRBJ2-5; 9 bases are a match to TRBD1. V lost 3 bases to trimming and J lost 3 bases; unmatched junction nucleotides: 2. The length of the CDR3 is 14 residues. Germline V gene sequence: CDR1 LGHNA, CDR2 YSLEER. The DNA of the CDR3 is TGCGCCAGCAGCCAGGGACAGGGAGAAGAGACCCAGTACTTC. It specifies CASSQGQGEETQYF.

V and J are TRBV7-3 and TRBJ2-1; TRBD1 is a possible D gene (6 bases). The V end was cut by 5 bases, the J end by 4 bases, with 9 bases between. Per germline, CDR1 SGHTA and CDR2 FQGTGA. The CDR3 is 13 amino acids. CDR3 loop: CASSPQGYNEQFF. As DNA, the CDR3 is TGTGCCAGCAGCCCACAGGGATACAATGAGCAGTTCTTC.

V gene TRBV4-2 combines with J gene TRBJ1-2; 9 bases agree with TRBD1. CDR1 and CDR2 from the germline V gene are LGHNA and YNFKEQ. The CDR3 is made up of 14 amino acids. Trimming removed 4 bases from V and 2 bases from J; junction bases left unmatched: 2. This CDR3 reads CASSLGTGNYGYTF. The CDR3, as DNA: TGTGCCAGCAGCCTTGGGACAGGGAACTATGGCTACACCTTC.

The sample holds one count of this clone. The genes are TRBV7-2 and TRBJ2-1; 7 nucleotides align to TRBD2. The CDR3 has 16 residues. With 1 base clipped from V and 2 bases from J, the junction kept 5 bases outside the gene matches. Looked up from germline, CDR1 is SGHTA and CDR2 is FQGNSA. CDR3 in DNA: TGTGCCAGCAGCTTAGAGGTTGGGGGGGCCTACAATGAGCAGTTCTTC. Protein product: CASSLEVGGAYNEQFF.

The chain has TRBV5-1 and TRBJ1-1; TRBD1 is a possible D gene (6 bases). V lost 0 bases to trimming and J lost 2 bases, with 17 bases between them. The germline V gene has CDR1 SGHRS and CDR2 YFSETQ. The CDR3 covers 17 residues. Written as DNA, the CDR3 is TGCGCCAGCAGCTTGGCGGCAGGGGATGGGAGAAACACTGAAGCTTTCTTT. Protein sequence: CASSLAAGDGRNTEAFF.

The chain recombines TRBV29-1 with TRBJ2-1, with D possibly matching TRBD2 (7 bases). The CDR3 length is 14 residues. Per the germline V gene, CDR1 is SQVTM and CDR2 is ANQGSEA. Trimming removed 7 bases from V and 1 base from J, with 14 bases in between. The CDR3 nucleotides read TGCAGCGCGGGGGGCTCACATTCCTACAATGAGCAGTTCTTC. Translating gives CSAGGSHSYNEQFF.

The rearrangement joins TRBV7-2 to TRBJ1-3; no clear D. Trimming took off 2 bases at V and 4 bases at J, with 12 bases between the two ends. Germline lookup yields CDR1 SGHTA and CDR2 FQGNSA. The CDR3 is 15 amino acids. The chain's CDR3 is CASSLYGLSGNTIYF. In DNA, the CDR3 is TGTGCCAGCAGCTTATATGGGCTTTCAGGAAACACCATATATTTT. Full variable domain (rest looked up from reference TRBV7-2 and TRBJ1-3): GAGVSQSPSNKVTEKGKDVELRCDPISGHTALYWYRQSLGQGLEFLIYFQGNSAPDKSGLPSDRFSAERTGGSVSTLTIQRTQQEDSAVYLCASSLYGLSGNTIYFGEGSWLTVV.

The chain is built from TRBV19 and TRBJ2-1, with 8 nucleotides matching TRBD2. This CDR3 comprises 18 residues. Trimming removed 3 bases from V and 4 bases from J; junction bases left unmatched: 14. Per the germline V gene, CDR1 is LNHDA and CDR2 is SQIVND (reference sequence). The CDR3, as DNA: TGTGCCAGTAGTATCCCTGCTCTTAGCGGGGTGGAGTACAATGAGCAGTTCTTC. Translated: CASSIPALSGVEYNEQFF.

The V gene is TRBV16, the J gene TRBJ2-1; 7 bases line up with TRBD2. V was clipped by 2 bases and J by 5 bases; unmatched bases: 3. The germline V gene has CDR1 KGHSY and CDR2 FQNENV. The CDR3 consists of 14 residues. The CDR3 spells CASSQAAGNNEQFF. CDR3 sequence (DNA): TGTGCCAGCAGCCAAGCAGCGGGAAACAATGAGCAGTTCTTC.

The V gene is TRBV7-2, the J gene TRBJ2-1; 10 bases map to TRBD2. Trimming at V came to 8 bases and at J to 13 bases, leaving 11 bases not matched to a gene. Germline V CDR1 and CDR2: SGHTA, FQGNSA. The CDR3 spans 13 residues. CDR3 loop: CASGLAGAGDQFF. The CDR3 DNA follows: TGTGCCAGCGGCCTAGCGGGAGCGGGTGATCAGTTCTTC.

This clone appeared once. Written as DNA, the CDR3 is TGTGCCAGCACAGGGGCCGAATATAATTCACCCCTCCACTTT. This gives the protein CASTGAEYNSPLHF. This rearrangement joins TRBV28 to TRBJ1-6, with D perhaps TRBD1 (6 bases). There are 14 residues in the CDR3. Per the germline V gene, CDR1 is MDHEN and CDR2 is SYDVKM. The V and J ends lost 7 bases and 4 bases respectively, with 11 bases between them.

The V gene is TRBV4-3, the J gene TRBJ2-4; 7 bases fit TRBD2. The V gene end was trimmed by 3 bases and the J gene end by 6 bases; junction bases not matched to a gene: 11. CDR1 and CDR2 from the germline V gene are LGHNA and YSLEER. The CDR3 sequence is 16 residues long. Here the CDR3 reads CASSQGTTHEINIQYF. In DNA form, the CDR3 reads TGCGCCAGCAGCCAGGGGACTACCCATGAGATAAACATTCAGTACTTC.

This clone was seen a handful of times. CDR3 bases: TGCGCCAGCAGCCAAGATGGAGTTGGATCGGTGTTTTTT. Protein: CASSQDGVGSVFF. V usage is TRBV4-1 and J usage is TRBJ1-4; D unclear. V lost 0 bases and J lost 15, with 14 bases in between. Germline CDR1 MGHRA, CDR2 YSYEKL. CDR3 length equals 13 residues.

This chain uses TRBV7-2 with TRBJ2-5; 7 nucleotides match TRBD2. V lost 1 base to trimming and J lost 2 bases; unmatched junction nucleotides: 4. This CDR3 is built from 15 residues. The germline CDR1 and CDR2 sequences are SGHTA and FQGNSA. The CDR3 DNA is TGTGCCAGCAGCTTAGTCGGTAGCGGGCAAGAGACCCAGTACTTC. Protein: CASSLVGSGQETQYF.

This chain uses TRBV6-1 with TRBJ1-2, with a possible D match to TRBD1 (5 bases). Trimming removed 7 bases from V and 5 bases from J, with 17 bases in between. The germline gives CDR1 MNHNS, CDR2 SASEGT. This CDR3 has 14 amino acids. CDR3 protein: CASNAIGGAYGYTF. The CDR3 DNA sequence: TGTGCCAGCAACGCTATCGGAGGGGCGTATGGCTACACCTTC.